This TCR beta chain was documented in a study of blood T cell repertoires in COVID-19. Study information: Italy, Spain and the United States were the sources of the convalescent and acute COVID-19 samples. PBMCs, B-cell-depleted T cells, or T cells were the source of the cDNA or gDNA that made up the material.

The authors' processing: Estimated nucleated cell counts came from reference gene primer amplification. The method was immunoSEQ multiplex PCR; TCRdb's version includes in-frame clones alone and lacks a portion of them. V and J calls and clone size are given by that table; D and trimming were obtained from the DNA. The repertoire holds over 150,000 clones, with 80% to 85% as singletons. The CDR3 length is 12 residues. V was clipped by 7 bases and J by 10 bases; unmatched bases: 5. This TCR came from a man aged 65 to 79 with active or convalescent COVID-19. This rearrangement joins TRBV12-3 or TRBV12-4 to TRBJ2-1, with 9 positions matching TRBD2. Source material: peripheral blood. CDR3 loop: CASMRLAEEQFF. As DNA, the CDR3 is TGTGCCAGCATGAGACTAGCGGAAGAGCAGTTCTTC.